This T cell receptor beta chain was profiled in a study of shared clonotypes between healthy human individuals. Notes on the study in general: There were few donors, and this limited the genetic and exposure-history diversity represented.

This CDR3 spans 17 amino acids. Unmatched junction bases numbered 5, after V lost 2 bases and J lost 3 bases. Germline V lookup: CDR1 MGHRA, CDR2 YSYEKL. Profiling relied on immunoSEQ multiplex PCR, and the TCRdb table lists in-frame clones only, not all of them. In the table there are some 1,100,000 clones, 75% to 85% of which are singletons. Concerning this clone: Its antigen is currently unknown. Other DNA sequences in this specimen translate into the identical CDR3.

This chain joins TRBV4-1 and TRBJ2-3; 13 positions match TRBD2. The receptor comes from a man between 18 and 35 years old in good health. Some clones in this sample may be carry-over from other donors' samples. Sequenced sample: memory CD4+ T cells from PBMCs. Subset here: CD45RA-negative fraction. The CDR3 reads CASSQSGTSGNTDTQYF. The CDR3, as DNA: TGCGCCAGCAGCCAATCCGGGACTAGCGGGAATACAGATACGCAGTATTTT.